Below are 3 T cell receptor beta chains sequenced from a single sample in a study of human T cells and chemical hapten exposure. Sample time point: healthy volunteer bleed at 2 weeks. Unfractionated whole blood yielded total RNA. One entry per CDR3 protein results from TCRdb running MiXCR on the RACE reads. The table shows approximately 90,000 distinct CDR3 sequences, with just under 9% occurring only once. The sequencing sample was made of whole blood. The source of these receptors is a female donor in good health. Some clones in this sample may be carry-over from other donors' samples.

This clonotype was counted only a few times. This chain links TRBV28 with TRBJ2-6; 8 nucleotides align to TRBD1. Germline CDR1 MDHEN, CDR2 SYDVKM. The CDR3 covers 18 residues. V dropped 6 bases and J dropped 0; count of bases not matched to a gene: 10. The CDR3 loop reads CASRSPGQGSSGANVLTF. CDR3 coding DNA: TGTGCCAGCAGATCTCCAGGACAGGGTAGCTCTGGGGCCAACGTCCTGACTTTC.

V and J are TRBV12-3 or TRBV12-4 and TRBJ2-3; TRBD2 aligns across 10 bases. Germline trimming cut 7 bases from V and 7 bases from J; bases unmatched to any gene: 11. CDR3 size: 15 residues. CDR3 sequence reads: CASTSVGTSVNTQYF. The CDR3 nucleotides are TGTGCCAGCACCAGCGTGGGGACTAGCGTGAATACGCAGTATTTT.

The chain is built from TRBV27 and TRBJ1-5; D ambiguous. V was clipped by 8 bases and J by 4 bases, with 9 bases between them. The CDR3 consists of 12 residues. Germline V gene data show CDR1 as MNHEY and CDR2 as SMNVEV (reference sequence). As DNA, the CDR3 is TGTGCCAGCGGGCCGTGGAATCAGCCCCAGCATTTT. Encoded protein: CASGPWNQPQHF.